The present entry profiles one TCR beta chain with its context. Its antigen remains unknown. PCR primers comprised 60 Vbeta and 13 Jbeta primers. Some clones are missing from TCRdb's copy, which holds only in-frame ones; the method was immunoSEQ multiplex PCR. The sample records some 160,000 clones, 65% to 85% being singletons. These data come from a study of cytomegalovirus exposure and HLA in healthy donors. Study-wide results and caveats: Testing in vitro showed three CMV-associated chains specific for CMV antigens. Donors belonging to an Asian-associated ancestry cluster reportedly showed fewer N-insertions in productive TCRs than the 666-donor mean, according to what a later analysis found. The likely origin of a cluster of highly shared sequence variants was a sequencing artifact. In a later analysis, V- and J-gene trimming of beta chains associated with a DCLRE1C missense variant, replicated independently.

CDR1 and CDR2 from the germline V gene are SNHLY and FYNNEI. The CDR3 runs to 16 residues. With V trimmed by 6 bases and J by 3 bases, 6 bases remained unmatched. This receptor was identified in a man aged 50 to 59 in good health and CMV-seropositive. The source material was PBMCs. This rearrangement joins TRBV2 to TRBJ2-1; 12 nucleotides agree with TRBD2. CDR3 in amino acids: CASRQLAGGFYNEQFF. CDR3 nucleotide sequence: TGTGCCAGCAGACAACTAGCGGGGGGTTTCTACAATGAGCAGTTCTTC. The entire variable domain, with the rest obtained from reference TRBV2 and TRBJ2-1, is as follows: EPEVTQTPSHQVTQMGQEVILRCVPISNHLYFYWYRQILGQKVEFLVSFYNNEISEKSEIFDDQFSVERPDGSNFTLKIRSTKLEDSAMYFCASRQLAGGFYNEQFFGPGTRLTVL.